These 26 T cell receptor beta chains were sequenced from one sample in a study of beta chain features in type 1 diabetes. Study-wide results and caveats: There was a moderate but significant shortening of TCRB CDR3s in all four CD4+ subsets of Type 1 diabetes patients.

Which antigens these TCRs recognize remains unknown. The entirety of the isolated RNA underwent reverse transcription, so expressed TCRB transcripts were sequenced. Sequencing used immunoSEQ multiplex PCR; TCRdb keeps in-frame clones, though not all of them. Seen here are about 15,000 clones, about 70% observed once, and the top ten hold about 0.79%. Sequencing input: stem cell memory CD4+ T cells from blood. Every receptor here comes from a man aged 25-45 years with type 1 diabetes.

The CDR3 DNA is TGCGCCAGCAGTTCGTACGGGACTAGCGGAGAGACCCAGTACTTC. Its protein product is CASSSYGTSGETQYF. This chain uses TRBV5-1 with TRBJ2-5, with 11 bases that match TRBD2. Germline V gives CDR1 SGHRS, CDR2 YFSETQ. The CDR3 extends over 15 amino acids. The ends lost 5 bases at V and 4 bases at J; junction bases unmatched: 7.

The chain has TRBV7-9 and TRBJ2-2; 9 bases are shared with TRBD1. Losses at the gene ends were 5 bases for V and 6 bases for J; bases not matched to a gene: 7. This CDR3 has 15 residues. Germline V CDR1 and CDR2: SEHNR, FQNEAQ (reference sequence). DNA for the CDR3: TGTGCCAGCAGCCTCGGGACAGGGAGCCCCGGGGAGCTGTTTTTT. Protein sequence: CASSLGTGSPGELFF. The full variable domain, its missing parts supplied by reference TRBV7-9 and TRBJ2-2, is DTGVSQNPRHKITKRGQNVTFRCDPISEHNRLYWYRQTLGQGPEFLTYFQNEAQLEKSRLLSDRFSAERPKGSFSTLEIQRTEQGDSAMYLCASSLGTGSPGELFFGEGSRLTVL.

The chain employs TRBV7-2 and TRBJ2-1, with TRBD2 identical over 8 bases. Germline CDR1 SGHTA, CDR2 FQGNSA. The CDR3 has 15 residues. V shed 5 bases and J 6 bases; nucleotides not matched to a gene: 9. CDR3 nucleotides: TGTGCCAGCAGCGCCAGCGGGGGCAGTTTCAATGAGCAGTTCTTC. Protein sequence: CASSASGGSFNEQFF. Full variable domain (remainder filled in from reference TRBV7-2 and TRBJ2-1): GAGVSQSPSNKVTEKGKDVELRCDPISGHTALYWYRQSLGQGLEFLIYFQGNSAPDKSGLPSDRFSAERTGGSVSTLTIQRTQQEDSAVYLCASSASGGSFNEQFFGPGTRLTVL.

This clone was found a few times. This chain connects TRBV19 to TRBJ2-2; a weak D match, TRBD2 (5 bases). Germline CDR1 and CDR2: LNHDA and SQIVND (reference sequence). V lost 5 bases, J lost 6 bases, and 13 bases lay in between. The CDR3 has 14 amino acids. The CDR3 loop is CASSGDGVPGELFF. The CDR3 bases are TGTGCCAGTAGTGGTGACGGGGTGCCCGGGGAGCTGTTTTTT.

The gene calls are TRBV19 and TRBJ1-5; the D is unclear. The germline CDR1 and CDR2 sequences are LNHDA and SQIVND (reference sequence). The CDR3 length is 13 residues. Between the trimmed V and J ends, which lost 0 bases and 5 bases, there was a span of 5 bases. The CDR3 coding sequence is TGTGCCAGTAGTATAGATCGGGATCAGCCCCAGCATTTT. This sequence encodes CASSIDRDQPQHF.

The chain carries TRBV5-1 and TRBJ1-2; D is unresolved. Deletions cut 3 bases from V and 2 bases from J, with 11 bases between. The CDR3 sequence is 14 residues long. CDR1 is SGHRS, CDR2 YFSETQ, per germline. CDR3 region: CASSSIGNNYGYTF. In DNA form, the CDR3 reads TGCGCCAGCAGCTCAATCGGGAACAACTATGGCTACACCTTC.

The J gene is TRBJ2-1, the V gene TRBV5-1; 7 bases line up with TRBD1. Germline V CDR1 and CDR2: SGHRS, YFSETQ. The CDR3 runs 15 residues. The J segment lost 4 bases and the V segment lost 4 bases, leaving 8 bases of the junction unmatched. The CDR3 loop reads CASSTAGTEYNEQFF. Written as DNA, the CDR3 is TGCGCCAGCAGCACGGCCGGGACAGAGTACAATGAGCAGTTCTTC.

The CDR3 DNA sequence: TGTGCCAGCAGTTACAAACACAGGGAGTACGAGCAGTACTTC. Amino acids: CASSYKHREYEQYF. V and J are TRBV6-5 and TRBJ2-7; TRBD1 might be the D (6 bases). V was shortened by 2 bases and J by 4 bases, with 12 bases between the two germline ends. Germline V gives CDR1 MNHEY, CDR2 SVGAGI. The CDR3 is 14 amino acids.

The V and J genes are TRBV13 and TRBJ2-3, with 8 positions matching TRBD1. Germline V CDR1 and CDR2: PRHDT, FYEKMQ (reference sequence). CDR3 length equals 19 residues. V lost 4 bases, J lost 1 base, and 16 bases stayed unmatched. The CDR3 bases are TGTGCCAGCAGCTCCCTCGGCAGGGGGCATTCGTGGGGCACAGATACGCAGTATTTT. Its translation: CASSSLGRGHSWGTDTQYF.

This chain connects TRBV5-6 to TRBJ2-5; D is unclear. CDR3 length: 12 residues. CDR1 is SGHDT and CDR2 is YYEEEE in the germline V gene. With 1 base removed from V and 6 bases from J, the gap between germline ends came to 7 bases. The CDR3 is CASSLLGQTQYF. CDR3 in DNA: TGTGCCAGCAGCTTGTTGGGCCAGACCCAGTACTTC.

The V gene is TRBV4-2, the J gene TRBJ2-3; 9 bases are shared with TRBD2. With V trimmed by 3 bases and J by 0 bases, 7 bases remained unmatched. The CDR3 is made up of 17 amino acids. CDR1 and CDR2 from the germline V gene are LGHNA and YNFKEQ. In DNA form, the CDR3 reads TGTGCCAGCAGCCAGTCTGGACTAGCGTTTAGCACAGATACGCAGTATTTT. It is translated as CASSQSGLAFSTDTQYF.

V usage is TRBV7-9 and J usage is TRBJ2-5; 8 bases agree with TRBD2. The CDR3 is made up of 16 amino acids. Germline CDR1 is SEHNR and CDR2 is FQNEAQ (reference sequence). V shed 2 bases and J 5 bases; nucleotides not matched to a gene: 10. Written as DNA, the CDR3 is TGTGCCAGCAGCTTAACCGGGGGGGCCTTAAAGGAGACCCAGTACTTC. Translation: CASSLTGGALKETQYF.

The V and J genes are TRBV19 and TRBJ1-6; 10 positions match TRBD1. The CDR3 is 15 residues long. J gave up 8 bases and V 4 bases, and 5 bases lay outside the gene matches. Germline lookup yields CDR1 LNHDA and CDR2 SQIVND (reference sequence). DNA of the CDR3: TGTGCCAGTAGTACAGGACAGGGGGGAGATTCACCCCTCCACTTT. Encoded protein: CASSTGQGGDSPLHF.

This clone was picked up one time. The V gene is TRBV2, the J gene TRBJ2-3; 7 bases are a match to TRBD1. Germline CDR1 reads SNHLY; CDR2 reads FYNNEI. J was trimmed by 2 bases and V by 7 bases; bases with no gene match: 9. CDR3 length: 15 residues. CDR3 residues: CASTAPGGTTDTQYF. The CDR3 DNA follows: TGTGCCAGCACCGCCCCAGGGGGAACCACAGATACGCAGTATTTT.

The rearrangement links TRBV5-4 to TRBJ2-5, with a tentative D call TRBD2 (6 bases). CDR3 length: 15 residues. Trimming stripped 2 bases from V and 3 bases from J, with 14 bases between. CDR1 SGHNT and CDR2 YYREEE come from the germline V gene (reference sequence). The CDR3 region is CASSFFLGGKETQYF. CDR3 coding DNA: TGTGCCAGCAGCTTTTTTTTGGGGGGAAAAGAGACCCAGTACTTC. The full variable domain, its missing parts supplied by reference TRBV5-4 and TRBJ2-5, is ETGVTQSPTHLIKTRGQQVTLRCSSQSGHNTVSWYQQALGQGPQFIFQYYREEENGRGNFPPRFSGLQFPNYSSELNVNALELDDSALYLCASSFFLGGKETQYFGPGTRLLVL.

This chain links TRBV14 with TRBJ1-1; 10 positions agree with TRBD1. In germline, CDR1 is SGHDN, CDR2 FVKESK. CDR3 length: 16 amino acids. V shed 1 base and J 1 base; nucleotides not matched to a gene: 3. CDR3 DNA: TGTGCCAGCAGCCAAGGGACAGGGGGATCGAACACTGAAGCTTTCTTT. Translation gives CASSQGTGGSNTEAFF. The full variable domain, with the rest looked up from reference TRBV14 and TRBJ1-1, is EAGVTQFPSHSVIEKGQTVTLRCDPISGHDNLYWYRRVMGKEIKFLLHFVKESKQDESGMPNNRFLAERTGGTYSTLKVQPAELEDSGVYFCASSQGTGGSNTEAFFGQGTRLTVV.

V is TRBV5-1 and J is TRBJ1-1; TRBD1 might be the D (5 bases). The CDR3 contains 12 residues. The V gene lost 0 bases and the J gene lost 7 bases, with 7 bases spanning the gap. Germline V CDR1 and CDR2: SGHRS, YFSETQ. In DNA, the CDR3 is TGCGCCAGCAGCTTGGGTGACAGTGAAGCTTTCTTT. It specifies CASSLGDSEAFF.

The V call is TRBV11-3, the J call TRBJ2-5; D remains unclear. V lost 0 bases and J lost 6, with 11 bases in between. Germline lookup yields CDR1 SGHNT and CDR2 YENEEA. CDR3 size: 14 residues. The DNA of the CDR3 is TGTGCCAGCAGCTTAGACGCGATCACGAAGACCCAGTACTTC. It is translated as CASSLDAITKTQYF.

CDR3 protein: CASRGGTGDFGEQFF. CDR3 sequence (DNA): TGTGCCAGCAGGGGGGGGACAGGGGATTTCGGTGAGCAGTTCTTC. The chain is built from TRBV2 and TRBJ2-1; 10 nucleotides match TRBD1. V was pared by 6 bases and J by 9 bases, with 11 bases of the junction left unmatched. The CDR3 runs to 15 residues. The germline V gene encodes CDR1 SNHLY and CDR2 FYNNEI.

This clone was seen only a few times. The chain uses TRBV19 and TRBJ2-6; 8 bases are a match to TRBD1. This CDR3 spans 16 amino acids. V dropped 3 bases and J dropped 2; count of bases not matched to a gene: 3. Germline CDR1 reads LNHDA; CDR2 reads SQIVND (reference sequence). The CDR3 protein is CASSIRTGTGANVLTF. CDR3 sequence (DNA): TGTGCCAGTAGTATCCGGACAGGGACTGGGGCCAACGTCCTGACTTTC.

This clone has just a few counts. The V and J genes are TRBV6-1 and TRBJ2-1, with TRBD2 as a possible D gene (5 bases). Trimming removed 0 bases at V and 4 bases at J, with 13 bases between. This CDR3 region has 16 residues. Germline assignment: CDR1 MNHNS and CDR2 SASEGT. The DNA for the CDR3 is TGTGCCAGCAGTGAAGCTTACGGGGTCGGGTACAATGAGCAGTTCTTC. Translating gives CASSEAYGVGYNEQFF.

This clone appeared a single time. This rearrangement joins TRBV28 to TRBJ2-3; a possible D gene is TRBD1 (5 bases). Trimming stripped 7 bases from V and 3 bases from J, with 11 bases between. This CDR3 contains 13 residues. Germline CDR1 reads MDHEN; CDR2 reads SYDVKM. As DNA, the CDR3 is TGTGCCAGCATCGACAGCCCTACAGATACGCAGTATTTT. Amino acids: CASIDSPTDTQYF.

V usage is TRBV29-1 and J usage is TRBJ2-5; TRBD1 agrees at 10 bases. The CDR3 has 12 residues. J lost 3 bases, V lost 7 bases, and 2 bases had no gene match. In germline, CDR1 is SQVTM, CDR2 ANQGSEA. The CDR3 loop is CSGGTGEETQYF. Written as DNA, the CDR3 is TGCAGCGGGGGGACAGGGGAAGAGACCCAGTACTTC.

The chain joins TRBV9 to TRBJ2-5; 10 bases are shared with TRBD2. The CDR3 extends over 17 amino acids. J was trimmed by 1 base and V by 0 bases; bases with no gene match: 6. The V gene's germline CDR1 is SGDLS and CDR2 YYNGEE. CDR3 nucleotides: TGTGCCAGCAGCGTAGCGGCTAGCGGGGGTTTCCAAGAGACCCAGTACTTC. Protein: CASSVAASGGFQETQYF.

The chain couples TRBV2 to TRBJ2-7; D call uncertain. CDR3 length equals 15 residues. From germline, CDR1 is SNHLY and CDR2 FYNNEI. Trimming removed 2 bases at V and 0 bases at J, with 11 bases between. DNA of the CDR3: TGTGCCAGCAGTGAACAACTCCTAAGCTCCTACGAGCAGTACTTC. It translates to CASSEQLLSSYEQYF.

The chain carries TRBV2 and TRBJ1-1; D might be TRBD1 (5 bases). The V end was cut by 6 bases, the J end by 1 base, with 9 bases between. The CDR3 loop spans 13 amino acids. Germline V lookup: CDR1 SNHLY, CDR2 FYNNEI. The CDR3 coding sequence is TGTGCCAGCAGGCGCGACAGGAACACTGAAGCTTTCTTT. It encodes CASRRDRNTEAFF.